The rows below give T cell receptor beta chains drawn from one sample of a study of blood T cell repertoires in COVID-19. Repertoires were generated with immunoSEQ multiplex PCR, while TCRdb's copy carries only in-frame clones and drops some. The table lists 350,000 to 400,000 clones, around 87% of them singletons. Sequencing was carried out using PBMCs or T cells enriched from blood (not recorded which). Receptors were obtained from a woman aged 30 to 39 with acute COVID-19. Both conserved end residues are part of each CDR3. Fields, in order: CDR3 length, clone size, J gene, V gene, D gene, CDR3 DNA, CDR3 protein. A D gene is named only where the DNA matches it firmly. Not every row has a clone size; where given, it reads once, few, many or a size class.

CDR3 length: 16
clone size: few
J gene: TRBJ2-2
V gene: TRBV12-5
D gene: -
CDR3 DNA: TGTGCTAGTGGGCCCGACTCCTACGCGAACACCGGGGAGCTGTTTTTT
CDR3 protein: CASGPDSYANTGELFF

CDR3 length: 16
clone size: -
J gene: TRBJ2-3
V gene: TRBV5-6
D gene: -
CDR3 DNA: TGTGCCAGCAGCGGAACTAGCTGGTGGGGCACAGATACGCAGTATTTT
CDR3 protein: CASSGTSWWGTDTQYF

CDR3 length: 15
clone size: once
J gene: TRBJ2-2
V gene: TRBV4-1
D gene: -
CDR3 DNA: TGCGCCAGCAGCCAACGGGGGGCGCGGACCGGGGAGCTGTTTTTT
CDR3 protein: CASSQRGARTGELFF

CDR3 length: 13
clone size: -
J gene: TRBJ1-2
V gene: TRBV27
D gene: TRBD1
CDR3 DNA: TGTGCCAGCAGAACTACAGGGGGCGACGGCTACACCTTC
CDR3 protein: CASRTTGGDGYTF

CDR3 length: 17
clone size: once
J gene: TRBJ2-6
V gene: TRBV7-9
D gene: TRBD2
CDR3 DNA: TGTGCCAGCAGCTTAATCCGGGGGGGAAAAGGGGCCAACGTCCTGACTTTC
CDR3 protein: CASSLIRGGKGANVLTF

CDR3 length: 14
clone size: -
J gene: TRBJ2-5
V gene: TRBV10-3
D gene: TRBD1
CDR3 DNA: TGTGCCATCTCCCCGGGACAGGGGCGAGAGACCCAGTACTTC
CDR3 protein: CAISPGQGRETQYF

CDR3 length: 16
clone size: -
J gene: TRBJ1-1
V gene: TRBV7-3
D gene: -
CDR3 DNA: TGTGCCAGCAGCTTAAACCCGACGGGGGTGTGGACTGAAGCTTTCTTT
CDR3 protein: CASSLNPTGVWTEAFF

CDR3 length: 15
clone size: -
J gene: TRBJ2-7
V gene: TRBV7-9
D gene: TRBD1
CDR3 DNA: TGTGCCAGCATCCCATCAGGGGGCCCCTCCTACGAGCAGTACTTC
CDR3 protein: CASIPSGGPSYEQYF

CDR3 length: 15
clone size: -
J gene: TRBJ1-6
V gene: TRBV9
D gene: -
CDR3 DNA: TGTGCCAGCAGCATAGGAGGATCCTATAATTCACCCCTCCACTTT
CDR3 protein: CASSIGGSYNSPLHF

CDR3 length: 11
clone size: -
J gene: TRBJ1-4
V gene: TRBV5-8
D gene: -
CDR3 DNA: TGTGCCAGCAGCTCGTATGAAAAACTGTTTTTT
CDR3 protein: CASSSYEKLFF

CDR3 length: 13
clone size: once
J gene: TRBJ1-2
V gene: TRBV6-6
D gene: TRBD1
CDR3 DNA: TGTGCCAGCAACGAACAGGGGGTTGGTGGCTACACCTTC
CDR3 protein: CASNEQGVGGYTF

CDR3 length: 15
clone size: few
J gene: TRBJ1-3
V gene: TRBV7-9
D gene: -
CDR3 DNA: TGTGCCAGCAGCCCCCGCCAGGCCTCTGGAAACACCATATATTTT
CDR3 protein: CASSPRQASGNTIYF

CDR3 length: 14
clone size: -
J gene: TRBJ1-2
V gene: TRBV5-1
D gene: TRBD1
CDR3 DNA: TGCGCCAGCAGCTCCGGACAGGGAAGGTATGGCTACACCTTC
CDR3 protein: CASSSGQGRYGYTF

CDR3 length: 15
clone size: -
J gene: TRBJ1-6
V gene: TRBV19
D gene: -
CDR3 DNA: TGTGCCAGTAGTATAGGCGGAAATTATAATTCACCCCTCCACTTT
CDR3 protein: CASSIGGNYNSPLHF

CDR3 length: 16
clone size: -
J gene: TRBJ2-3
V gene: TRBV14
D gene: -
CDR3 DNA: TGTGCCAGCAGCCAAGATCTAGGGGGTAGCACAGATACGCAGTATTTT
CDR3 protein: CASSQDLGGSTDTQYF

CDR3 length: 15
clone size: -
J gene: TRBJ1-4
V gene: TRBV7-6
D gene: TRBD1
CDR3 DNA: TGTGCCAGCAGTCGAGCCGGGACAGTTAATGAAAAACTGTTTTTT
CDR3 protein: CASSRAGTVNEKLFF

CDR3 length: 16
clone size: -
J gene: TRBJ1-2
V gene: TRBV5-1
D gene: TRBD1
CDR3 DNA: TGCGCCAGCAGCTTGGTGAGGGGGCGGATGTTCTATGGCTACACCTTC
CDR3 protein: CASSLVRGRMFYGYTF

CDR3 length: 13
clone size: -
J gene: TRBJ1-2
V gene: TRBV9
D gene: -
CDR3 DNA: TGTGCCAGCAGCGGCACAGCATACTATGGCTACACCTTC
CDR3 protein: CASSGTAYYGYTF

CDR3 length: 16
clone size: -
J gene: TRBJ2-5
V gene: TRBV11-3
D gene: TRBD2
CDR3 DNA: TGTGCCAGCAGCACCGGACTAGCGGGGGTGGGGGAGACCCAGTACTTC
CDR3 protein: CASSTGLAGVGETQYF

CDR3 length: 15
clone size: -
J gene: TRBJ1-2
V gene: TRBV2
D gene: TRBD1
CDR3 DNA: TGTGCCAGCAGTCCGCCGGGACAGGGCAACTATGGCTACACCTTC
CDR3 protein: CASSPPGQGNYGYTF

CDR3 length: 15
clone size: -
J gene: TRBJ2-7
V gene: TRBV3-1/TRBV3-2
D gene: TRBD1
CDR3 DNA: TGTGCCAGCAGCCATTCGGGACAGGGGGCCAGGGAGCAGTACTTC
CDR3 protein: CASSHSGQGAREQYF

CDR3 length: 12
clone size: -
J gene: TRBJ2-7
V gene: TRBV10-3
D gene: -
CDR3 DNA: TGTGCCATCGGGGGACAACCCGACGAGCAGTACTTC
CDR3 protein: CAIGGQPDEQYF

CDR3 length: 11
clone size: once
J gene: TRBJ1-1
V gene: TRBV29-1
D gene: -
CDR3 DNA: TGCAGCGTAACTGGGGCCCGAGAAGCTTTCTTT
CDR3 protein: CSVTGAREAFF

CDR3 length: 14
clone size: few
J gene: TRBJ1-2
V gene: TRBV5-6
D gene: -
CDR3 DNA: TGTGCCAGCACCATAGGGGGACCGATCTATGGCTACACCTTC
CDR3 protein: CASTIGGPIYGYTF